Each of the 28 T cell receptor beta chains below was sequenced from the same sample in a study of blood T cells in healthy people across ages. For the second PCR, which ran for 7 to 11 cycles, a sample-barcoded 5' primer and a J-beta primer mix were used. Using its own MiXCR run on the 5' RACE reads, TCRdb lists one record per CDR3 protein. The sample holds roughly 860,000 distinct CDR3 sequences, around two thirds seen once. Sequencing input: blood. All receptors derive from a man between 25 and 39 years old in good health.

The gene calls are TRBV6-1 and TRBJ2-7; the D call may be TRBD1 or TRBD2 (5 bases each). CDR1 is MNHNS, CDR2 SASEGT, per germline. The CDR3 runs to 16 residues. The V gene lost 5 bases and the J gene lost 3 bases, with 20 bases spanning the gap. Here the CDR3 reads CASSSRPEGRDYEQYF. As DNA, the CDR3 is TGTGCCAGCAGTTCCCGTCCCGAGGGCAGGGACTACGAGCAGTACTTC.

This clonotype was seen a single time. The V and J genes are TRBV5-1 and TRBJ1-4; 7 bases align to TRBD1. CDR3 length equals 14 residues. Germline V gene data show CDR1 as SGHRS and CDR2 as YFSETQ. V lost 2 bases and J lost 8; bases outside the gene matches: 6. CDR3 DNA: TGCGCCAGCAGCTTAAGGGCAGGGGGAGAAAAACTGTTTTTT. This translates into CASSLRAGGEKLFF.

This clonotype was counted between two and nine times. The rearrangement uses TRBV25-1 and TRBJ2-5; 10 nucleotides agree with TRBD2. V lost 1 base and J lost 3; bases outside the gene matches: 5. This CDR3 spans 16 amino acids. Germline loops: CDR1 MGHDK, CDR2 SYGVNS. The CDR3 here is CASSESGLARKETQYF. The CDR3 DNA follows: TGTGCCAGCAGTGAATCGGGACTAGCGAGGAAAGAGACCCAGTACTTC.

This chain links TRBV5-1 with TRBJ2-1; D not certain. V dropped 4 bases and J dropped 8 bases, with 19 bases sitting between them. Germline V gene lookup returns CDR1 SGHRS and CDR2 YFSETQ. The CDR3 extends over 15 amino acids. The CDR3 DNA is TGCGCCAGCAGCGCTGGAGATAGGGCGGATGATGAGCAGTTCTTC. It codes for CASSAGDRADDEQFF. Together with reference TRBV5-1 and TRBJ2-1, the CDR3 gives the full variable domain: KAGVTQTPRYLIKTRGQQVTLSCSPISGHRSVSWYQQTPGQGLQFLFEYFSETQRNKGNFPGRFSGRQFSNSRSEMNVSTLELGDSALYLCASSAGDRADDEQFFGPGTRLTVL.

V usage is TRBV30 and J usage is TRBJ2-1, with no clear D. Trimming shortened V by 0 bases and J by 8 bases, and 8 bases separated the two germline ends. CDR3 length: 12 amino acids. Germline lookup yields CDR1 GTSNPN and CDR2 SVGIG (reference sequence). CDR3 region: CAWSVNHYEQFF. The CDR3 nucleotides are TGTGCCTGGAGTGTAAATCATTATGAGCAGTTCTTC.

This clonotype was found once. The chain is built from TRBV5-1 and TRBJ2-1; 8 bases align to TRBD1. The J call may be incorrect, as the DNA end agrees better with TRBJ2-7. Germline assignment: CDR1 SGHRS and CDR2 YFSETQ. This CDR3 is 15 amino acids long. CDR3 in amino acids: CASSNRGSYDNEQYF. The CDR3 nucleotides read TGCGCCAGCAGTAACAGGGGGAGTTATGACAATGAGCAGTACTTC.

This clonotype was seen more than once but under ten times. The gene calls are TRBV12-3 or TRBV12-4 and TRBJ2-5; tentatively, D is TRBD2 (5 bases). The CDR3 runs to 13 residues. V dropped 6 bases and J dropped 5 bases, with 13 bases sitting between them. The CDR3 DNA reads TGTGCCAGCAGGTTTGAGGGTATCGAGACCCAGTACTTC. Translation: CASRFEGIETQYF.

The chain is built from TRBV7-2 and TRBJ2-3, with 9 positions matching TRBD2. The J segment lost 3 bases and the V segment lost 5 bases, leaving 15 bases of the junction unmatched. CDR1 and CDR2 from the germline V gene are SGHTA and FQGNSA. This CDR3 is built from 18 residues. In DNA form, the CDR3 reads TGTGCCAGCAGCACCGCTAGCGGGGCACGGCGAGGGACAGATACGCAGTATTTT. It encodes CASSTASGARRGTDTQYF.

The chain has TRBV7-2 and TRBJ2-5, with 9 bases identical to TRBD2. In germline, CDR1 is SGHTA, CDR2 FQGNSA. The CDR3 loop spans 16 amino acids. The ends lost 4 bases at V and 6 bases at J; junction bases unmatched: 12. The CDR3 here is CASSSPGTSPPQTQYF. For the CDR3, the DNA is TGTGCCAGCAGCTCCCCCGGGACTAGCCCCCCGCAGACCCAGTACTTC.

This clonotype was observed a few times. The chain uses TRBV10-3 and TRBJ1-5; TRBD1 matches at 10 bases. Germline V gives CDR1 ENHRY, CDR2 SYGVKD. Trimming removed 5 bases from V and 5 bases from J; junction bases left unmatched: 3. The CDR3 sequence is 14 residues long. CDR3 in DNA: TGTGCCATCAGTTGGACAGGGGGTGATCAGCCCCAGCATTTT. Protein product: CAISWTGGDQPQHF.

The chain has TRBV11-1 and TRBJ2-1; either TRBD1 or TRBD2 may fit D (6 bases each). The CDR3 runs 16 residues. V gave up 3 bases and J gave up 1 base, with 13 bases separating them. Germline V CDR1 and CDR2: SGHAT, FQDESV (reference sequence). CDR3 amino acids: CASSFLGGTSYNEQFF. DNA of the CDR3: TGTGCCAGCAGCTTCCTCGGGGGCACGTCCTACAATGAGCAGTTCTTC.

The chain combines TRBV11-2 with TRBJ2-7, with TRBD2 as a possible D gene (5 bases). Near its end, the DNA agrees better with TRBJ2-5, so the J call may be wrong. The CDR3 runs to 12 residues. CDR1 is SGHAT, CDR2 FQNNGV, per germline. This chain's CDR3 is CASSLLEGTQYF. The CDR3 bases are TGTGCCAGCAGCTTACTCGAGGGGACCCAGTACTTC.

This clonotype was counted a few times. V and J are TRBV4-2 and TRBJ1-1; 8 bases line up with TRBD1. Germline-derived CDR1 and CDR2 are LGHNA and YNFKEQ. The trim removed 4 bases at V and 5 bases at J, leaving 9 bases unmatched. This CDR3 comprises 15 residues. The CDR3 region is CASSRSMDRDTEAFF. The DNA of the CDR3 is TGTGCCAGCAGCCGTTCCATGGACAGGGATACTGAAGCTTTCTTT.

The chain couples TRBV20-1 to TRBJ2-7, with 8 bases fitting TRBD1. The germline V gene encodes CDR1 DFQATT and CDR2 SNEGSKA (reference sequence). V trimming: 3 bases; J trimming: 3 bases; junction bases outside the gene matches: 7. The CDR3 is 14 amino acids. This CDR3 is CSARAEDRDYEQYF. CDR3 sequence (DNA): TGCAGTGCTAGGGCTGAGGACAGGGACTACGAGCAGTACTTC.

V and J are TRBV10-3 and TRBJ1-6; D not resolved. Trimming shortened V by 2 bases and J by 11 bases, and 19 bases separated the two germline ends. This CDR3 contains 16 residues. Germline CDR1 ENHRY, CDR2 SYGVKD. As DNA, the CDR3 is TGTGCCATCAGTGAGGCCCGTCCCCCTGTGGGTCCACCCCTCCACTTT. It is translated as CAISEARPPVGPPLHF.

The rearrangement joins TRBV7-2 to TRBJ2-7; 8 nucleotides line up with TRBD2. The CDR3 totals 17 residues. Germline CDR1 reads SGHTA; CDR2 reads FQGNSA. V lost 1 base and J lost 4; bases outside the gene matches: 12. The CDR3 spells CASSLGSRGGGTYEQYF. In nucleotides, the CDR3 is TGTGCCAGCAGCTTAGGTTCTCGGGGGGGCGGGACGTACGAGCAGTACTTC.

This chain joins TRBV20-1 and TRBJ2-3, with D tentatively TRBD1 (5 bases). The last part of the DNA fits TRBJ1-5 better; the J call may be wrong. The CDR3 sequence is 15 residues long. CDR1 and CDR2 from the germline V gene are DFQATT and SNEGSKA (reference sequence). The CDR3 sequence: CSASNGREGDQPQHF. CDR3 nucleotides: TGCAGTGCTAGCAACGGCAGGGAAGGGGATCAGCCCCAGCATTTT.

V is TRBV20-1 and J is TRBJ1-2; D is perhaps TRBD1 (6 bases). Germline CDR1 is DFQATT and CDR2 is SNEGSKA (reference sequence). The V gene lost 5 bases and the J gene lost 3 bases, with 10 bases spanning the gap. The length of the CDR3 is 12 residues. CDR3 protein: CSAGGLDYGYTF. CDR3 coding DNA: TGCAGTGCTGGGGGGCTGGACTATGGCTACACCTTC.

The chain employs TRBV5-1 and TRBJ2-3, with 7 bases lining up with TRBD1. The ends lost 4 bases at V and 0 bases at J; junction bases unmatched: 5. Germline assignment: CDR1 SGHRS and CDR2 YFSETQ. This CDR3 is built from 15 residues. The CDR3: CASSAIRGSTDTQYF. For the CDR3, the DNA is TGCGCCAGCAGCGCGATCAGGGGGAGCACAGATACGCAGTATTTT.

The CDR3 is CSPSRDTYQETQYF. CDR3 in DNA: TGCAGCCCCTCAAGGGACACTTACCAAGAGACCCAGTACTTC. V usage is TRBV20-1 and J usage is TRBJ2-5, with D possibly matching TRBD1 (6 bases). Germline V gene lookup returns CDR1 DFQATT and CDR2 SNEGSKA (reference sequence). The CDR3 spans 14 residues.

This clonotype was seen more than once but under ten times. This chain connects TRBV7-9 to TRBJ2-1; D call uncertain. This CDR3 contains 12 residues. The germline V gene has CDR1 SEHNR and CDR2 FQNEAQ (reference sequence). V lost 2 bases, J lost 9 bases, and 8 bases lay in between. The CDR3 DNA reads TGTGCCAGCAGCTTAAGTCTGGGTGAGCAGTTCTTC. This codes for CASSLSLGEQFF.

The chain employs TRBV27 and TRBJ2-5; D uncertain. Germline V CDR1 and CDR2: MNHEY, SMNVEV (reference sequence). Trimming stripped 3 bases from V and 2 bases from J, with 10 bases between. CDR3 length: 14 amino acids. CDR3 coding DNA: TGTGCCAGCAGTTTTGCGTTAACTCAAGAGACCCAGTACTTC. Its protein is CASSFALTQETQYF.

The chain joins TRBV5-1 to TRBJ2-2, with 11 bases lining up with TRBD2. Germline CDR1 and CDR2: SGHRS and YFSETQ. The CDR3 runs to 16 residues. Trimming cost V 2 bases and J 1 base; bases outside gene matches: 1. In nucleotides, the CDR3 is TGCGCCAGCAGCTTACTAGCGGGGGAGAACACCGGGGAGCTGTTTTTT. Translation gives CASSLLAGENTGELFF.

The chain couples TRBV27 to TRBJ1-4, with D perhaps TRBD1 (5 bases). Trimming pared 2 bases from V and 8 bases from J, leaving 12 bases between. CDR1 and CDR2 (germline): MNHEY, SMNVEV (reference sequence). This CDR3 has 14 residues. In nucleotides, the CDR3 is TGTGCCAGCAGTTTAAGGGGAGTGGGAGAAAAACTGTTTTTT. This codes for CASSLRGVGEKLFF. Combining the CDR3 with reference TRBV27 and TRBJ1-4 gives the whole variable domain EAQVTQNPRYLITVTGKKLTVTCSQNMNHEYMSWYRQDPGLGLRQIYYSMNVEVTDKGDVPEGYKVSRKEKRNFPLILESPSPNQTSLYFCASSLRGVGEKLFFGSGTQLSVL.

The chain has TRBV6-2 or TRBV6-3 and TRBJ2-1; D uncertain. CDR3 length: 15 amino acids. The germline CDR1 and CDR2 sequences are MNHEY and SVGEGT. Trimming removed 2 bases at V and 5 bases at J, with 13 bases between. As DNA, the CDR3 is TGTGCCAGCAGTTACAACTCACCCGAAAACAATGAGCAGTTCTTC. Residues: CASSYNSPENNEQFF.

The J gene is TRBJ2-1, the V gene TRBV7-9; possible D gene TRBD1, 6 bases. V was pared by 4 bases and J by 6 bases, with 13 bases between. This CDR3 comprises 14 residues. CDR1 and CDR2 from the germline V gene are SEHNR and FQNEAQ (reference sequence). The CDR3 spells CASSYRQVANEQFF. CDR3 DNA: TGTGCCAGCAGCTATCGACAGGTGGCCAATGAGCAGTTCTTC.

The J gene is TRBJ1-1, the V gene TRBV7-9; D may be TRBD1 (5 bases). This CDR3 comprises 12 residues. Germline V CDR1 and CDR2: SEHNR, FQNEAQ (reference sequence). DNA of the CDR3: TGTTTACTCGGCGACAGGAACACTGAAGCTTTCTTT. Residues: CLLGDRNTEAFF.

V usage is TRBV6-5 and J usage is TRBJ2-7; no clear D. Germline V lookup: CDR1 MNHEY, CDR2 SVGAGI. The CDR3 sequence is 13 residues long. Trimming removed 2 bases at V and 2 bases at J, with 7 bases between. The CDR3 DNA follows: TGTGCCAGCAGTTACAGGGAAACCTACGAGCAGTACTTC. Translation: CASSYRETYEQYF.